The clone carrying this T cell receptor beta chain was recorded at least ten times. The blood RNA (from unsorted whole blood) was obtained, and germline DNA was also extracted. Germline V CDR1 and CDR2: MNHNY, SVGAGI (reference sequence). The CDR3 sequence is 13 residues long. Trimming removed 5 bases from V and 12 bases from J, with 17 bases in between. The record originates from a study of tumor-infiltrating lymphocytes in primary liver carcinoma. Background on the study: The patient population consisted of men and women between 30 and 69 years of age.

The researchers produced TCR beta cDNA from around 0.5 ug total RNA with a constant-region primer. Sequencing libraries for TCR beta derived from three nested multiplex PCR rounds that used slightly modified ARM-PCR. TRBV1-TRBV30 forward primers and a C-beta reverse primer were used in the first two PCR rounds, which each ran for around 10 cycles. TCRdb re-called the multiplex PCR reads through MiXCR, storing one row per CDR3 protein. Among hundreds of thousands of distinct CDR3 sequences, around three fifths were seen once, and the ten largest hold 15% to 20%. The source is a woman younger than 45 with primary liver carcinoma and hepatitis B virus infection. V and J are TRBV6-6 and TRBJ2-1; D may be TRBD1 (6 bases). Sequenced sample: peripheral blood. This CDR3 is CASSLSTRGSQFF. Here the CDR3 DNA reads TGTGCCAGCAGTCTCTCTACCAGGGGCTCGCAGTTCTTC.